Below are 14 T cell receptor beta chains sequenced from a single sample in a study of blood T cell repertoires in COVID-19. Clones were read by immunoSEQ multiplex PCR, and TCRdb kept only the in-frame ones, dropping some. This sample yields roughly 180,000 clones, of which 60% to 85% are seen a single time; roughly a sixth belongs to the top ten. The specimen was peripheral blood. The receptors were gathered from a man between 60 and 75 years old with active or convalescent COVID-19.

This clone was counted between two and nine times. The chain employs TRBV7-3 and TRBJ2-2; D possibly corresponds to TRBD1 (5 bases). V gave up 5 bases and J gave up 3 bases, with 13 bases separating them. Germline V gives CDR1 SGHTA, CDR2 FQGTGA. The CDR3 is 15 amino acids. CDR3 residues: CASSKAQGYTGELFF. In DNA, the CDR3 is TGTGCCAGCAGCAAAGCTCAGGGATACACCGGGGAGCTGTTTTTT. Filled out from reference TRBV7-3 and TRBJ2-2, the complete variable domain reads GAGVSQTPSNKVTEKGKYVELRCDPISGHTALYWYRQSLGQGPEFLIYFQGTGAADDSGLPNDRFFAVRPEGSVSTLKIQRTERGDSAVYLCASSKAQGYTGELFFGEGSRLTVL.

Here the CDR3 DNA reads TGTGCCAGCAGCTCGAGAGTGACTAGCACAGATACGCAGTATTTT. As protein: CASSSRVTSTDTQYF. The chain uses TRBV5-6 and TRBJ2-3; D is ambiguous. This CDR3 has 15 amino acids. Trimming stripped 3 bases from V and 0 bases from J, with 11 bases between. CDR1 and CDR2 from the germline V gene are SGHDT and YYEEEE.

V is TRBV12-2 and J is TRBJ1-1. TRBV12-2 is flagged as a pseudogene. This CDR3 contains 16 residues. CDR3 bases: TGTGCAAGTCGCTTAAAACCCAGTGGCGAGGACACTGAAGCTTTCTTT. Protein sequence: CASRLKPSGEDTEAFF.

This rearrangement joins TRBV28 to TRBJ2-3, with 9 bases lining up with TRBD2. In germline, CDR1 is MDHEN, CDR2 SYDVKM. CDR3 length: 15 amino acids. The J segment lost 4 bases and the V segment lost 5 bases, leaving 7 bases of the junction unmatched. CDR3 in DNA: TGTGCCAGCAGTGGCCAGGCGGGAGGGGCAGATACGCAGTATTTT. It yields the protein CASSGQAGGADTQYF.

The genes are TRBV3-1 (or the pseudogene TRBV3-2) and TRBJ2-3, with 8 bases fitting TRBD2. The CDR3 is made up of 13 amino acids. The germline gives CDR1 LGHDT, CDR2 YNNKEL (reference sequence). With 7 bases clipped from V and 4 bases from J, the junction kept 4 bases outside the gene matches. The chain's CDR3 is CASTRGGPDTQYF. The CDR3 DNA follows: TGTGCCAGCACCCGGGGGGGTCCAGATACGCAGTATTTT.

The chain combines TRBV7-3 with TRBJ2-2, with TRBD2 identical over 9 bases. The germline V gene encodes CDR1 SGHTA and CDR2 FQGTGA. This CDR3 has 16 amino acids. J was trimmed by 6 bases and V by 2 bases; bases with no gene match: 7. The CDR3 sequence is CASSLSGLATAGELFF. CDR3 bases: TGTGCCAGCAGCTTATCGGGACTAGCAACTGCCGGGGAGCTGTTTTTT. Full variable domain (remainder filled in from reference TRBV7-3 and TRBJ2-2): GAGVSQTPSNKVTEKGKYVELRCDPISGHTALYWYRQSLGQGPEFLIYFQGTGAADDSGLPNDRFFAVRPEGSVSTLKIQRTERGDSAVYLCASSLSGLATAGELFFGEGSRLTVL.

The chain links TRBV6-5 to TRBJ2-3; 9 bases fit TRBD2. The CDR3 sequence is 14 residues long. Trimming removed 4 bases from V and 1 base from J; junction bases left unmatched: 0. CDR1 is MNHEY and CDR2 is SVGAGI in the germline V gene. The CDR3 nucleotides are TGTGCCAGCAGTTCTAGCGGGGGCACAGATACGCAGTATTTT. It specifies CASSSSGGTDTQYF.

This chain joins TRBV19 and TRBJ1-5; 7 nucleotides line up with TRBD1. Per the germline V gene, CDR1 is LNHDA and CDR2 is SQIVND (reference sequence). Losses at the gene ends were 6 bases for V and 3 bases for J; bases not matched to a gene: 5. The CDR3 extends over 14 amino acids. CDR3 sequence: CASSVGQLNQPQHF. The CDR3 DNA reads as TGTGCCAGTAGCGTGGGACAGCTCAATCAGCCCCAGCATTTT.

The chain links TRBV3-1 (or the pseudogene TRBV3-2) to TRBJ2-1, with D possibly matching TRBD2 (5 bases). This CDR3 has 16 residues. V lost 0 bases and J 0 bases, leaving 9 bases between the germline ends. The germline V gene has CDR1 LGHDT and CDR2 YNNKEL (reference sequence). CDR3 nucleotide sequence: TGTGCCAGCAGCCAAGACAGCGGAAGCTCCTACAATGAGCAGTTCTTC. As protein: CASSQDSGSSYNEQFF.

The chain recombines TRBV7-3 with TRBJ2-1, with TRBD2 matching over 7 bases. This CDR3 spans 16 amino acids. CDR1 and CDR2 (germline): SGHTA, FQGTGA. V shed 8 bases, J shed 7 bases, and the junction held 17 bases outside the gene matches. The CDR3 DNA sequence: TGTGCCAGCGGAACCTCTGGGGCGGGAGAAAGGAATGAGCAGTTCTTC. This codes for CASGTSGAGERNEQFF. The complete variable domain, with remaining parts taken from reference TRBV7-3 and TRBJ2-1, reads GAGVSQTPSNKVTEKGKYVELRCDPISGHTALYWYRQSLGQGPEFLIYFQGTGAADDSGLPNDRFFAVRPEGSVSTLKIQRTERGDSAVYLCASGTSGAGERNEQFFGPGTRLTVL.

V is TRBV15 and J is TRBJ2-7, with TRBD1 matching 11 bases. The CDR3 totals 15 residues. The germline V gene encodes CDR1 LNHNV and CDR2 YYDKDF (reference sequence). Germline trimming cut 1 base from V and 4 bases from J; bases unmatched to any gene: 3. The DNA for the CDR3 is TGTGCCACCAGCAGAGGTGGGGACAGGGGGTACGAGCAGTACTTC. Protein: CATSRGGDRGYEQYF. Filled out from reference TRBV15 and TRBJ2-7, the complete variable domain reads DAMVIQNPRYQVTQFGKPVTLSCSQTLNHNVMYWYQQKSSQAPKLLFHYYDKDFNNEADTPDNFQSRRPNTSFCFLDIRSPGLGDTAMYLCATSRGGDRGYEQYFGPGTRLTVT.

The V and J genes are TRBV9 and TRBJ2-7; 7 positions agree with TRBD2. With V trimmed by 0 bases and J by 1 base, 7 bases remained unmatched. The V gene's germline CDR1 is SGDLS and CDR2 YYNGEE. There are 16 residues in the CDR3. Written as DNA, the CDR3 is TGTGCCAGCAGCGTAGCTTTGGCGGGAGATTCCTACGAGCAGTACTTC. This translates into CASSVALAGDSYEQYF.

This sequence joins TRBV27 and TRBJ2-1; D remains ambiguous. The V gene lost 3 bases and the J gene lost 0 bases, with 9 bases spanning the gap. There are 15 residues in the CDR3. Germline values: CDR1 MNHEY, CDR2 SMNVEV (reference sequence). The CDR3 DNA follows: TGTGCCAGCAGTTTCCCGGAGAGCTCCTACAATGAGCAGTTCTTC. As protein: CASSFPESSYNEQFF.

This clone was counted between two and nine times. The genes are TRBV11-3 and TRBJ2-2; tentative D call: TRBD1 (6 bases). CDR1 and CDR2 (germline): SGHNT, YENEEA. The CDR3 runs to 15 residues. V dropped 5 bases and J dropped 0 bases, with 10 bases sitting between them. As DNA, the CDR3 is TGTGCCAGCAGCGGAGGACAGTCGAACACCGGGGAGCTGTTTTTT. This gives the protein CASSGGQSNTGELFF. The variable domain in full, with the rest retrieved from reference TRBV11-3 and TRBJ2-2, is EAGVVQSPRYKIIEKKQPVAFWCNPISGHNTLYWYLQNLGQGPELLIRYENEEAVDDSQLPKDRFSAERLKGVDSTLKIQPAELGDSAVYLCASSGGQSNTGELFFGEGSRLTVL.